This T cell receptor beta chain is from a study of Graves' ophthalmopathy and Graves' hyperthyroidism. On the study more broadly: Over 18 months of follow-up, stable hyperthyroidism required that no ophthalmopathy appear.

V shed 3 bases and J shed 14 bases, with 17 bases lying between them. This CDR3 has 14 residues. Germline assignment: CDR1 MGHDK and CDR2 SYGVNS. CDR3 regions of TCR beta were amplified from RNA transcripts. The workflow started with a first-round RT-PCR run with HTBI primers and then moved on to a second-round multiplex PCR. TCRdb re-analysed the multiplex PCR reads in MiXCR, keeping a single row per CDR3 protein. The table records around 1,000,000 distinct CDR3 sequences, roughly two fifths of them present only once. In its sample, this clonotype was seen many times. This TCR derives from an adult man with Graves' hyperthyroidism. Sequencing used peripheral blood or thyroid tissue (not recorded which). V is TRBV25-1 and J is TRBJ1-6; D not certain. CDR3 protein: CASSDPGRAQTLHF. CDR3 sequence (DNA): TGTGCCAGCAGTGACCCAGGCCGGGCCCAAACCCTCCACTTT.